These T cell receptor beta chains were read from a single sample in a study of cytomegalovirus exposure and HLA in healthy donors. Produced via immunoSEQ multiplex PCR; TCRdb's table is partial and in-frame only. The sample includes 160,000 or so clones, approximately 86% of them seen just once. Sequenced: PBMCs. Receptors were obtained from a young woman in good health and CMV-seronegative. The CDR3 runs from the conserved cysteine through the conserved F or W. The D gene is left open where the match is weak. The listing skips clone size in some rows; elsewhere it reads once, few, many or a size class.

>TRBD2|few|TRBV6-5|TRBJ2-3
CASSLRTSGTDTQYF
TGTGCCAGCAGCCTTCGGACTAGCGGGACAGATACGCAGTATTTT
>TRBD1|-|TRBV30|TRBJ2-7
CAWSAGQGLSYEQYF
TGTGCCTGGAGTGCGGGACAGGGGTTATCCTACGAGCAGTACTTC
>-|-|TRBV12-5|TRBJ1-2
CASGPVFSGTNYGYTF
TGTGCTAGTGGTCCCGTTTTTTCAGGGACTAACTATGGCTACACCTTC
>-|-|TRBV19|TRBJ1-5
CASSPTMGGPQHF
TGTGCCAGTAGTCCAACTATGGGGGGGCCCCAGCATTTT
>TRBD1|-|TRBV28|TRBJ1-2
CASSFFGTGPDGYTF
TGTGCCAGCAGTTTCTTCGGGACAGGGCCTGATGGCTACACCTTC
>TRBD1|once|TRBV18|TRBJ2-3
CASSLDRDADTQYF
TGTGCCAGCTCACTCGACAGGGACGCAGATACGCAGTATTTT
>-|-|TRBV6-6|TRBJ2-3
CASSFTSAPDTQYF
TGTGCCAGCAGTTTTACCAGCGCCCCAGATACGCAGTATTTT
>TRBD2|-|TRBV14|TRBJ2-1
CASSQDNWREVSYEQFF
TGTGCCAGCAGCCAAGATAATTGGCGGGAGGTCTCATATGAGCAGTTCTTC
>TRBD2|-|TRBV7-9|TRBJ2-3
CASSLAPSGNPTDTQYF
TGTGCCAGCAGCTTAGCGCCTAGCGGGAACCCCACAGATACGCAGTATTTT
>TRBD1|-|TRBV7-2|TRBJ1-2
CASSLGDSYGYTF
TGTGCCAGCAGCTTGGGGGACAGCTATGGCTACACCTTC
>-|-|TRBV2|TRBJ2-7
CASSELGAGQTYEQYF
TGTGCCAGCAGTGAACTGGGTGCGGGACAGACCTACGAGCAGTACTTC
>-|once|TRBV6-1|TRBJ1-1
CASSGGLTLEAFF
TGTGCCAGCAGTGGGGGGCTGACGCTGGAAGCTTTCTTT
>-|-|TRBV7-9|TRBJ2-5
CASTLIGGGETQYF
TGTGCCAGCACCCTAATTGGGGGGGGCGAGACCCAGTACTTC
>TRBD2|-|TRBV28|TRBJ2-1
CASAGGSEYFNEQFF
TGTGCCAGCGCGGGCGGGAGTGAATACTTCAATGAGCAGTTCTTC
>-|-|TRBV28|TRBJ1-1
CASSFGGGTEAFF
TGTGCCAGCAGTTTTGGGGGCGGAACTGAAGCTTTCTTT
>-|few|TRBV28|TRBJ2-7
CASNLEGRTPYEQYF
TGTGCCAGCAACCTTGAGGGGAGGACCCCCTACGAGCAGTACTTC
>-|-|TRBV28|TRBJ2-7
CASSSDLSDRNFVEQYF
TGTGCCAGCAGTTCGGACCTTTCAGACAGGAACTTTGTGGAGCAGTACTTC
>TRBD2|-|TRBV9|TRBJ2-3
CASSVPGLAGKDTQYF
TGTGCCAGCAGCGTACCGGGACTAGCGGGGAAAGATACGCAGTATTTT
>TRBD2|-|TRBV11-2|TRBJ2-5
CASNPAGRSETQYF
TGTGCCAGCAATCCAGCGGGACGGAGTGAGACCCAGTACTTC
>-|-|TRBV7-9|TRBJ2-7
CASSPGAPYEQYF
TGTGCCAGCAGTCCAGGGGCCCCGTACGAGCAGTACTTC
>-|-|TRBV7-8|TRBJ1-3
CASSSDSPGNTIYF
TGTGCCAGCAGCTCCGACTCCCCAGGAAACACCATATATTTT
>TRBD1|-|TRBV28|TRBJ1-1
CASSYIQGYNTEAFF
TGTGCCAGCAGTTACATACAGGGGTACAACACTGAAGCTTTCTTT
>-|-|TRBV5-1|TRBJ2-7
CASSFGGAYEQYF
TGCGCCAGCAGCTTCGGAGGAGCCTACGAGCAGTACTTC
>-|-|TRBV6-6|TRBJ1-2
CASSRREGGNYGYTF
TGTGCCAGCAGCCGAAGGGAGGGAGGTAACTATGGCTACACCTTC
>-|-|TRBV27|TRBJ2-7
CASSDDYEQYF
TGTGCCAGCAGTGACGACTACGAGCAGTACTTC